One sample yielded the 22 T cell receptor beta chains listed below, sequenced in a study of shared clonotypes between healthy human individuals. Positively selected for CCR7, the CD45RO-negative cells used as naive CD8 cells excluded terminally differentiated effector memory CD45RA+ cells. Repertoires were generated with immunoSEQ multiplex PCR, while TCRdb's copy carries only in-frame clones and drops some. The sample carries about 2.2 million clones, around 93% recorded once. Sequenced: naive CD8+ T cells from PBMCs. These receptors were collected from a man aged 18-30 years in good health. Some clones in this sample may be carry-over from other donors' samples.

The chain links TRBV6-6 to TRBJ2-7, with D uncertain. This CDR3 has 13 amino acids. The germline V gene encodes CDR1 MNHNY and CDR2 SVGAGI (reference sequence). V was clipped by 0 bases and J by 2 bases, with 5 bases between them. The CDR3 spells CASSYSFAYEQYF. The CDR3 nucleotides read TGTGCCAGCAGTTACTCCTTCGCCTACGAGCAGTACTTC.

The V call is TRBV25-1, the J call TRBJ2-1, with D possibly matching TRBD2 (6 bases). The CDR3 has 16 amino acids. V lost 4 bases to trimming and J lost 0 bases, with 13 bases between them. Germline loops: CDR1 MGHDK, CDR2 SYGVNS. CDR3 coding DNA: TGTGCCAGCAGTGTTGTCAGGAGGGCCTCCTACAATGAGCAGTTCTTC. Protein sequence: CASSVVRRASYNEQFF.

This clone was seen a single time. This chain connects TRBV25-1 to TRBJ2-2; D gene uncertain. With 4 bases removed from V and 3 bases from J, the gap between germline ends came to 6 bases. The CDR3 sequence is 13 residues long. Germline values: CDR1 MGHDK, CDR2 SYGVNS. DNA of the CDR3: TGTGCCAGCAGTGTAGGGTACACCGGGGAGCTGTTTTTT. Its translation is CASSVGYTGELFF.

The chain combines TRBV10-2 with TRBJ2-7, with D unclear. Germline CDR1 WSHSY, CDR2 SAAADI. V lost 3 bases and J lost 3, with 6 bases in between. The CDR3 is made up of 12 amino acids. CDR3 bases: TGCGCCAGCAGTGAACGCAACTACGAGCAGTACTTC. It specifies CASSERNYEQYF.

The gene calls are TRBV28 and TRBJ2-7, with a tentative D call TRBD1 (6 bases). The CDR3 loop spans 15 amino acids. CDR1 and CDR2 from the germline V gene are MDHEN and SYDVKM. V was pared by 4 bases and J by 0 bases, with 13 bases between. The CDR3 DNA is TGTGCCAGCAGTTCCCCGGGACACCTCTCCTACGAGCAGTACTTC. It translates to CASSSPGHLSYEQYF.

The CDR3 reads CASSPVNLNIQYF. For the CDR3, the DNA is TGTGCCAGCAGCCCGGTAAACCTAAACATTCAGTACTTC. This rearrangement joins TRBV7-9 to TRBJ2-4; D remains unclear. CDR1 is SEHNR, CDR2 FQNEAQ, per germline (reference sequence). CDR3 size: 13 residues. V was trimmed by 5 bases and J by 6 bases, leaving 11 bases between them.

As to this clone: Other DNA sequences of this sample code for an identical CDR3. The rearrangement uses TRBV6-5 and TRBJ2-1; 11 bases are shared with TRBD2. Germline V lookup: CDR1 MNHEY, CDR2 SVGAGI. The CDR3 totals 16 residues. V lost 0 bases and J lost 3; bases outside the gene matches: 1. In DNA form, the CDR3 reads TGTGCCAGCAGTTACTCGGGGACTAGCGGCTACAATGAGCAGTTCTTC. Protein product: CASSYSGTSGYNEQFF.

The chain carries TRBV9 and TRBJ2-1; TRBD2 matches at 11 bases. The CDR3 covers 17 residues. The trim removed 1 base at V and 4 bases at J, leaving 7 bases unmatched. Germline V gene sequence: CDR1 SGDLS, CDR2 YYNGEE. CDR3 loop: CASSVRGTSGAYNEQFF. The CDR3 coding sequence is TGTGCCAGCAGCGTACGCGGGACTAGCGGAGCTTACAATGAGCAGTTCTTC.

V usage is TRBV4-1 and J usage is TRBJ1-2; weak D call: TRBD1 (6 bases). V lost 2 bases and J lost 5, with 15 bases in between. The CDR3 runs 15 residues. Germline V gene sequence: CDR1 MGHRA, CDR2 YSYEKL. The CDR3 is CASSQTYGQSYGYTF. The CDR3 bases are TGCGCCAGCAGCCAAACATACGGACAGTCGTATGGCTACACCTTC.

As DNA, the CDR3 is TGTGCCAGCAGCACGGTGGGGAGCTCCTACAATGAGCAGTTCTTC. Its protein is CASSTVGSSYNEQFF. The J gene is TRBJ2-1, the V gene TRBV28, with TRBD2 as a possible D gene (5 bases). V shed 6 bases and J shed 0 bases, with 12 bases lying between them. The CDR3 extends over 15 amino acids. Germline V lookup: CDR1 MDHEN, CDR2 SYDVKM.

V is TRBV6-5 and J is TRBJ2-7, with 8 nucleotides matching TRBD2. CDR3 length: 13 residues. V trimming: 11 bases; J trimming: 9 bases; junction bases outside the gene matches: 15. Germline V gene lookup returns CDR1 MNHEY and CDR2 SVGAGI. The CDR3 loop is CAERASGFQRQYF. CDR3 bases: TGTGCCGAGCGAGCTAGCGGGTTCCAGAGGCAGTACTTC.

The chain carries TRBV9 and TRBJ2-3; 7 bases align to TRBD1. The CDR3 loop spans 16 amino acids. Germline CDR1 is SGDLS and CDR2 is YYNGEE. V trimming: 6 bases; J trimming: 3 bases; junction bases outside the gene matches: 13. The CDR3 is CASTNNPGQPTDTQYF. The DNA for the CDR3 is TGTGCCAGCACCAACAATCCGGGACAGCCTACAGATACGCAGTATTTT.

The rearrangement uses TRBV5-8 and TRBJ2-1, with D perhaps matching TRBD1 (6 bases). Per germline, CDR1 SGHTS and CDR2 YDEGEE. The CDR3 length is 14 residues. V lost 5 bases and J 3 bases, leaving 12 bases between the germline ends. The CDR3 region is CASSSGTIYNEQFF. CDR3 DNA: TGTGCCAGCAGTTCCGGGACAATCTACAATGAGCAGTTCTTC. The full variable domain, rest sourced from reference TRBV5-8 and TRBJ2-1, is EAGVTQSPTHLIKTRGQQATLRCSPISGHTSVYWYQQALGLGLQFLLWYDEGEERNRGNFPPRFSGRQFPNYSSELNVNALELEDSALYLCASSSGTIYNEQFFGPGTRLTVL.

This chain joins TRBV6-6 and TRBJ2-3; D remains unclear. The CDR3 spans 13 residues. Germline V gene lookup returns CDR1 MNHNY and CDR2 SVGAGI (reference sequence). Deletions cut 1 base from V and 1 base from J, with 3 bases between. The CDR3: CASSYFRTDTQYF. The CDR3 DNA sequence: TGTGCCAGCAGTTACTTCCGCACAGATACGCAGTATTTT.

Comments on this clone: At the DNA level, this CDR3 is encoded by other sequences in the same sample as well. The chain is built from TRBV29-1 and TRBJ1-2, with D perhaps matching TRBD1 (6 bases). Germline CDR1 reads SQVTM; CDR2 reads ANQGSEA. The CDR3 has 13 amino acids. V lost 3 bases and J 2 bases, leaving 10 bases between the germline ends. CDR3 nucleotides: TGCAGCGTTGACAACCAGGGGAACTATGGCTACACCTTC. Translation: CSVDNQGNYGYTF.

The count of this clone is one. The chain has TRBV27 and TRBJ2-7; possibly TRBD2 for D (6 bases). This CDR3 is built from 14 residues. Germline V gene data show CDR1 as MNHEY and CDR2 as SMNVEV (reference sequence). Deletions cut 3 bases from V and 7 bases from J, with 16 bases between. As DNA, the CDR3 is TGTGCCAGCAGTTTGCTTGGCGGGGAGGTTGAGCAGTACTTC. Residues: CASSLLGGEVEQYF.

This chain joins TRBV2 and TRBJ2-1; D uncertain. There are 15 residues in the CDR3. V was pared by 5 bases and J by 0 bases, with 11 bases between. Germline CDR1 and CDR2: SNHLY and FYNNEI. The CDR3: CASSSTAISYNEQFF. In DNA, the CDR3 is TGTGCCAGCAGTTCCACGGCAATCTCCTACAATGAGCAGTTCTTC. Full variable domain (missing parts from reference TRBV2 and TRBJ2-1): EPEVTQTPSHQVTQMGQEVILRCVPISNHLYFYWYRQILGQKVEFLVSFYNNEISEKSEIFDDQFSVERPDGSNFTLKIRSTKLEDSAMYFCASSSTAISYNEQFFGPGTRLTVL.

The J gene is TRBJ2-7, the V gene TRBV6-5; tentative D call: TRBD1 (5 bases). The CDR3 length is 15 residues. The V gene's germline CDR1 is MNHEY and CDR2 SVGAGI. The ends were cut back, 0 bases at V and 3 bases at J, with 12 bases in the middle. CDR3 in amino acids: CASSYSPDINYEQYF. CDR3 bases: TGTGCCAGCAGTTACTCTCCGGACATCAACTACGAGCAGTACTTC.

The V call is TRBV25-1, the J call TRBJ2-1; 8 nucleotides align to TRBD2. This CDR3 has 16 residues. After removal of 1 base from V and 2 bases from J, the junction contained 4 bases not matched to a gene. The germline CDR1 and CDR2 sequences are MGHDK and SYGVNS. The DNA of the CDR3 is TGTGCCAGCAGTGAATTTGGCGGGGGGACCTACAATGAGCAGTTCTTC. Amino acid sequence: CASSEFGGGTYNEQFF. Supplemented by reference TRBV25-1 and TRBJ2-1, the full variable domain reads EADIYQTPRYLVIGTGKKITLECSQTMGHDKMYWYQQDPGMELHLIHYSYGVNSTEKGDLSSESTVSRIRTEHFPLTLESARPSHTSQYLCASSEFGGGTYNEQFFGPGTRLTVL.

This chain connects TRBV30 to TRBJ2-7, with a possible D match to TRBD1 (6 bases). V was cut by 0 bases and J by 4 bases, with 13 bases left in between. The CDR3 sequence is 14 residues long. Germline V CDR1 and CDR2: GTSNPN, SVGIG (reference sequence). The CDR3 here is CAWSVYGQPYEQYF. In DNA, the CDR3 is TGTGCCTGGAGTGTGTATGGACAGCCGTACGAGCAGTACTTC.

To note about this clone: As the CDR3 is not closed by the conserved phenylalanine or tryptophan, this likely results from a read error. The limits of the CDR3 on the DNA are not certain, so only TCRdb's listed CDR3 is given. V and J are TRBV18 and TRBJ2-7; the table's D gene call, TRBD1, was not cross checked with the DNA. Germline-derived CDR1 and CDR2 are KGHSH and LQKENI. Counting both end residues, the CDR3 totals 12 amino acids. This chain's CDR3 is CASSPRTGTGAS.

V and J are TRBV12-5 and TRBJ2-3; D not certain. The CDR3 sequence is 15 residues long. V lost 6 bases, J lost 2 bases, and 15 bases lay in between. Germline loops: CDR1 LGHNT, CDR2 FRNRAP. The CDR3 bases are TGTGCTAGTGGGGCCATGAGCTCCACCACAGATACGCAGTATTTT. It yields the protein CASGAMSSTTDTQYF.